These 22 T cell receptor beta chains were sequenced from one sample in a study of type 1 and type 2 diabetes patients. Genomic DNA was the PCR template. Amplification of the beta chain CDR3 used 30 forward and 13 reverse multiplex primers. TCRdb used MiXCR to reprocess the multiplex PCR reads, holding one entry per CDR3 protein. The sample shows 250,000 or so distinct CDR3 sequences, over 45% of them seen only once. Sequencing was carried out using peripheral blood mononuclear cells (PBMCs). Receptors originate from a man younger than 35 with type 2 diabetes.

This clonotype came up many times. V usage is TRBV7-2 and J usage is TRBJ2-5; 7 nucleotides align to TRBD2. This CDR3 region has 14 residues. V shed 0 bases and J 5 bases; nucleotides not matched to a gene: 3. Germline V gene lookup returns CDR1 SGHTA and CDR2 FQGNSA. The CDR3 bases are TGTGCCAGCAGCTTAGCGGTGCGGGGGGAGACCCAGTACTTC. The encoded protein is CASSLAVRGETQYF.

The CDR3 is CASSPGAGRYSNQPQHF. The CDR3 DNA sequence: TGTGCCAGCAGTCCCGGGGCAGGGAGGTATAGCAATCAGCCCCAGCATTTT. The chain joins TRBV6-5 to TRBJ1-5; possibly TRBD1 for D (5 bases). Germline lookup yields CDR1 MNHEY and CDR2 SVGAGI. Between the trimmed V and J ends, which lost 5 bases and 0 bases, there was a span of 17 bases. This CDR3 contains 17 residues.

This clonotype was recorded a few times. The rearrangement uses TRBV30 and TRBJ2-7; no clear D. The ends were cut back, 1 base at V and 4 bases at J, with 8 bases in the middle. Germline V lookup: CDR1 GTSNPN, CDR2 SVGIG (reference sequence). This CDR3 has 12 amino acids. The CDR3 sequence: CAWSARKYEQYF. Written as DNA, the CDR3 is TGTGCCTGGAGTGCGCGAAAATACGAGCAGTACTTC.

The chain combines TRBV28 with TRBJ1-6, with unresolved D. From germline, CDR1 is MDHEN and CDR2 SYDVKM. This CDR3 has 15 residues. Trimming cost V 3 bases and J 9 bases, with 15 bases left between them. DNA of the CDR3: TGTGCCAGCAGTTTTCATGCGGATTTTGCTTCACCCCTCCACTTT. Translation gives CASSFHADFASPLHF. Based on the CDR3 plus reference TRBV28 and TRBJ1-6, the full variable domain is DVKVTQSSRYLVKRTGEKVFLECVQDMDHENMFWYRQDPGLGLRLIYFSYDVKMKEKGDIPEGYSVSREKKERFSLILESASTNQTSMYLCASSFHADFASPLHFGNGTRLTVT.

This clonotype has a handful of counts. This chain uses TRBV20-1 with TRBJ2-5, with D unresolved. Germline V gives CDR1 DFQATT, CDR2 SNEGSKA (reference sequence). The CDR3 is 15 amino acids. V lost 0 bases and J lost 0, with 11 bases in between. CDR3 sequence: CSARDTKDDQETQYF. In DNA form, the CDR3 reads TGCAGTGCTAGAGACACTAAGGACGACCAAGAGACCCAGTACTTC.

This clonotype appeared a few times. V gene TRBV4-3 combines with J gene TRBJ1-2; D is unclear. Germline values: CDR1 LGHNA, CDR2 YSLEER. The CDR3 length is 13 residues. V lost 8 bases, J lost 4 bases, and 14 bases lay in between. For the CDR3, the DNA is TGCGCCAGCGCCGGTGGGGAGGGCTATGGCTACACCTTC. This sequence encodes CASAGGEGYGYTF.

The genes are TRBV7-2 and TRBJ1-3; 9 bases map to TRBD1. The CDR3 spans 16 residues. The germline V gene encodes CDR1 SGHTA and CDR2 FQGNSA. Trimming at V came to 3 bases and at J to 2 bases, leaving 5 bases not matched to a gene. The CDR3 protein is CASSLGQGAAGNTIYF. CDR3 nucleotide sequence: TGTGCCAGCAGCTTGGGACAGGGAGCGGCTGGAAACACCATATATTTT.

The chain links TRBV6-6 to TRBJ2-5; D is unclear. The J call is uncertain, as TRBJ2-1 better fits the DNA end. The CDR3 is 13 residues long. The germline V gene has CDR1 MNHNY and CDR2 SVGAGI (reference sequence). The CDR3 reads CVSSSLTYNEQFF. The CDR3 DNA reads as TGTGTTAGCAGTTCCCTGACCTACAATGAGCAGTTCTTC.

The V call is TRBV12-3 or TRBV12-4, the J call TRBJ1-2; 8 bases fit TRBD1. This CDR3 region has 16 residues. The trim removed 5 bases at V and 5 bases at J, leaving 13 bases unmatched. CDR3 in amino acids: CASSLGDRYSQYGYTF. As DNA, the CDR3 is TGTGCCAGCAGTCTCGGGGACAGGTATTCACAGTATGGCTACACCTTC.

Regarding this clonotype: A read error is possible here, since a much larger clone lies one base away. This rearrangement joins TRBV19 to TRBJ2-5, with TRBD1 matching 9 bases. The CDR3 loop spans 16 amino acids. Unmatched junction bases numbered 10, after V lost 3 bases and J lost 5 bases. Germline V gene data show CDR1 as LNHDA and CDR2 as SQIVND (reference sequence). CDR3 sequence (DNA): TGTGCCAGTAGTATCGTCGGGACAGGGCTGGAGGAGACCCAGTACTTC. It translates to CASSIVGTGLEETQYF.

This clonotype came up a few times. A much larger clone differs from this one at a single base, so this may be a read error. The rearrangement uses TRBV7-6 and TRBJ2-3; TRBD1 matches 7 bases. CDR3 length equals 14 residues. Germline CDR1 and CDR2: SGHVS and FNYEAQ. The CDR3 DNA reads as TGTGCCAGCAGCTTAGCAGGGGGCACAGGTACGCAGTATTTT. Translated, it gives CASSLAGGTGTQYF.

This chain uses TRBV7-2 with TRBJ2-2, with 8 bases fitting TRBD1. CDR1 is SGHTA, CDR2 FQGNSA, per germline. J lost 1 base, V lost 10 bases, and 5 bases had no gene match. This CDR3 region has 14 residues. CDR3 sequence reads: CATAGTGNTGELFF. The CDR3 region has the DNA TGTGCCACCGCCGGGACAGGGAACACCGGGGAGCTGTTTTTT.

In regard to this clonotype: One junction end does not reproduce the germline sequence, and a read error may be involved. The J gene is TRBJ2-7, the V gene TRBV7-8; 8 bases fit TRBD2. The CDR3 runs to 15 residues. In germline, CDR1 is SGHVS, CDR2 FQNEAQ. The CDR3 reads CASSQQGLDVYEQYF. CDR3 nucleotides: TGCGCCAGCAGCCAACAGGGACTAGATGTCTACGAGCAGTACTTC.

This clonotype was counted between two and nine times. The chain couples TRBV7-2 to TRBJ2-2; D is unresolved. The V end was cut by 4 bases, the J end by 2 bases, with 8 bases between. The germline gives CDR1 SGHTA, CDR2 FQGNSA. The CDR3 is 14 amino acids. The CDR3 here is CASSSRPNTGELFF. The CDR3 bases are TGTGCCAGCAGCTCTCGCCCCAACACCGGGGAGCTGTTTTTT.

This clonotype was seen a handful of times. The chain combines TRBV2 with TRBJ1-5; 11 bases align to TRBD1. V lost 6 bases to trimming and J lost 6 bases; unmatched junction nucleotides: 7. CDR3 length: 15 residues. Per the germline V gene, CDR1 is SNHLY and CDR2 is FYNNEI. The CDR3 sequence is CASSPDRGRLQPQHF. The CDR3 nucleotides are TGTGCCAGCAGCCCGGACAGGGGGCGCCTTCAGCCCCAGCATTTT. Combining the CDR3 with reference TRBV2 and TRBJ1-5 gives the whole variable domain EPEVTQTPSHQVTQMGQEVILRCVPISNHLYFYWYRQILGQKVEFLVSFYNNEISEKSEIFDDQFSVERPDGSNFTLKIRSTKLEDSAMYFCASSPDRGRLQPQHFGDGTRLSIL.

The rearrangement uses TRBV2 and TRBJ2-7, with 9 bases identical to TRBD2. Germline CDR1 reads SNHLY; CDR2 reads FYNNEI. This CDR3 has 15 amino acids. With V trimmed by 6 bases and J by 2 bases, 8 bases remained unmatched. The CDR3 loop is CASSHRGTSTYEQYF. CDR3 in DNA: TGTGCCAGCAGCCACCGTGGGACTAGCACCTACGAGCAGTACTTC.

This clonotype was recorded only once. The rearrangement uses TRBV5-1 and TRBJ1-1; possible D gene TRBD1, 6 bases. V was pared by 2 bases and J by 1 base, with 21 bases between. CDR3 length equals 18 residues. Per germline, CDR1 SGHRS and CDR2 YFSETQ. The CDR3: CASSFGGAGYLRNTEAFF. CDR3 bases: TGCGCCAGCAGCTTTGGGGGGGCAGGGTATCTGAGGAACACTGAAGCTTTCTTT.

This clonotype has a handful of counts. The CDR3 region is CASRTWGTGDNSPLHF. The CDR3 nucleotides are TGTGCCAGCAGAACCTGGGGGACAGGGGATAATTCACCCCTCCACTTT. The chain employs TRBV19 and TRBJ1-6, with 10 bases identical to TRBD1. Per the germline V gene, CDR1 is LNHDA and CDR2 is SQIVND (reference sequence). The trim removed 9 bases at V and 5 bases at J, leaving 10 bases unmatched. The CDR3 extends over 16 amino acids.

This clonotype was seen a handful of times. Here the CDR3 reads CASSKPSTDTQYF. DNA for the CDR3: TGTGCCAGCAGCAAGCCTAGCACAGATACGCAGTATTTT. The V call is TRBV11-2, the J call TRBJ2-3; no clear D. Germline assignment: CDR1 SGHAT and CDR2 FQNNGV. V lost 5 bases and J 0 bases, leaving 6 bases between the germline ends. The length of the CDR3 is 13 residues.

The gene calls are TRBV10-3 and TRBJ1-1; 7 bases line up with TRBD1. V dropped 5 bases and J dropped 0; count of bases not matched to a gene: 12. Germline V lookup: CDR1 ENHRY, CDR2 SYGVKD. This CDR3 spans 17 amino acids. CDR3 amino acids: CAISRSGGLQMNTEAFF. DNA for the CDR3: TGTGCCATCAGTAGGTCAGGGGGGCTACAAATGAACACTGAAGCTTTCTTT.

V is TRBV19 and J is TRBJ2-7, with D maybe TRBD1 (6 bases). The CDR3 is 14 amino acids. Looked up from germline, CDR1 is LNHDA and CDR2 is SQIVND (reference sequence). Trimming pared 4 bases from V and 2 bases from J, leaving 12 bases between. The CDR3 loop is CASSTRDTTYEQYF. The CDR3 region has the DNA TGTGCCAGTAGTACTCGGGACACAACCTACGAGCAGTACTTC.

The chain has TRBV19 and TRBJ1-2, with 7 bases identical to TRBD1. CDR1 and CDR2 (germline): LNHDA, SQIVND (reference sequence). This CDR3 has 16 residues. Trimming removed 6 bases from V and 0 bases from J; junction bases left unmatched: 10. Here the CDR3 reads CASRRQGGNSNYGYTF. The CDR3, as DNA: TGTGCCAGTAGAAGACAGGGTGGAAACTCTAACTATGGCTACACCTTC.